This section outlines one TCR beta chain sequence together with its context. The data derive from a study of control samples from healthy donors and cancer patients. Assay: immunoSEQ multiplex PCR; the TCRdb copy retains only in-frame clones and omits some. The sample shows more than 140,000 clones, roughly 94% of them seen only once. V was clipped by 2 bases and J by 8 bases, with 18 bases between them. Germline loops: CDR1 MNHNS, CDR2 SASEGT. CDR3 length equals 15 residues. The receptor's source is a man aged 40-50 years in good health. The chain joins TRBV6-1 to TRBJ1-2; possible D gene TRBD1, 5 bases. Sequencing was done on a sample of blood. CDR3: CASSESQAGRGGYTF. The CDR3 nucleotides read TGTGCCAGCAGTGAATCCCAGGCCGGGAGGGGAGGCTACACCTTC.